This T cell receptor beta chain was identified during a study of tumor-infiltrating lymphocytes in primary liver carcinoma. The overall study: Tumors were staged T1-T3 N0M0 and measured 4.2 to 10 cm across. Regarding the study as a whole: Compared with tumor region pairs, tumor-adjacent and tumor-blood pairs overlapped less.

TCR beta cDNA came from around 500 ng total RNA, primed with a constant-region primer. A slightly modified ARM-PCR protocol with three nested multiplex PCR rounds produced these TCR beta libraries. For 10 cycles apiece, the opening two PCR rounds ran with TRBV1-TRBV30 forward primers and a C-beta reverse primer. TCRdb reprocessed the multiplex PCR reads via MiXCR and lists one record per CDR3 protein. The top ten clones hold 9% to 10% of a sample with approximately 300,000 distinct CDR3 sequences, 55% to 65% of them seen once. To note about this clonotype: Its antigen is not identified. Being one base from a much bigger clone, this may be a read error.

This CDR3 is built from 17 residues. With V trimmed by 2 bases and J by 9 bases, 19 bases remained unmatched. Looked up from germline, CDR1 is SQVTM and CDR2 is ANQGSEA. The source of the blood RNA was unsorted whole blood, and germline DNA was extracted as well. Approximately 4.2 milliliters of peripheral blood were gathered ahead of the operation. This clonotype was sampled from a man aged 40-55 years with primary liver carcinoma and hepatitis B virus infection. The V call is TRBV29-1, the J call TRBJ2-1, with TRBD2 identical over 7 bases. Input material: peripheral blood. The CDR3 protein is CSVERLIGGRGGGEQFF. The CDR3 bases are TGCAGCGTTGAAAGGTTGATCGGCGGGAGAGGTGGTGGTGAGCAGTTCTTC.